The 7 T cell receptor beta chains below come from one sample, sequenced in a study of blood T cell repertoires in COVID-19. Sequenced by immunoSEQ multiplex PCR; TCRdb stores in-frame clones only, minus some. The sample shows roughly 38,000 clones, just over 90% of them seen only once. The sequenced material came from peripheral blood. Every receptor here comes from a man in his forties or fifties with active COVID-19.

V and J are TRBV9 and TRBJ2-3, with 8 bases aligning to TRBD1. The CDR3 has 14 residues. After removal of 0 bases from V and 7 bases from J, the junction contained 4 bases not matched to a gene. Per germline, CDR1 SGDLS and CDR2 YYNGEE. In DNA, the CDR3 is TGTGCCAGCAGCGTAGAAGGGGACAGGTATACGCAGTATTTT. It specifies CASSVEGDRYTQYF.

CDR3 protein: CASSTLGRRGSSGNTIYF. The CDR3 DNA sequence: TGTGCCAGTAGTACCCTCGGGCGGAGGGGAAGCTCTGGAAACACCATATATTTT. This chain uses TRBV19 with TRBJ1-3; possibly TRBD1 for D (5 bases). The V gene lost 4 bases and the J gene lost 0 bases, with 19 bases spanning the gap. Germline CDR1 reads LNHDA; CDR2 reads SQIVND (reference sequence). The CDR3 spans 18 residues.

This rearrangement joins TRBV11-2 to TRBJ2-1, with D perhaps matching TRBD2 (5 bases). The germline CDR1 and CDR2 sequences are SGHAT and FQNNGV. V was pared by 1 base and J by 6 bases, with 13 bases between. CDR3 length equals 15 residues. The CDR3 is CASSLGRAGRNEQFF. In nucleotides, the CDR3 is TGTGCCAGCAGCTTAGGGCGGGCCGGGCGCAATGAGCAGTTCTTC.

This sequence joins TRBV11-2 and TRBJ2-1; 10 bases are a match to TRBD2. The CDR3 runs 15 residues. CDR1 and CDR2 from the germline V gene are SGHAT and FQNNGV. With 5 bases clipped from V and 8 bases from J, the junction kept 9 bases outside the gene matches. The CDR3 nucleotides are TGTGCCAGCAGCCACAGCGGGAGGGCCAACGATGAGCAGTTCTTC. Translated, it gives CASSHSGRANDEQFF. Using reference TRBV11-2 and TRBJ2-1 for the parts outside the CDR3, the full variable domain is EAGVAQSPRYKIIEKRQSVAFWCNPISGHATLYWYQQILGQGPKLLIQFQNNGVVDDSQLPKDRFSAERLKGVDSTLKIQPAKLEDSAVYLCASSHSGRANDEQFFGPGTRLTVL.

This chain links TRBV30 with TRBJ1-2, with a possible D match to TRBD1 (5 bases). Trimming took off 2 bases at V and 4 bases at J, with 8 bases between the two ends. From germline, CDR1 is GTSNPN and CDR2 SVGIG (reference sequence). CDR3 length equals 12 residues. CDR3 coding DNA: TGTGCCTGGAGTACAGGACCCTATGGCTACACCTTC. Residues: CAWSTGPYGYTF. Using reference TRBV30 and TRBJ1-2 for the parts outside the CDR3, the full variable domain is SQTIHQWPATLVQPVGSPLSLECTVEGTSNPNLYWYRQAAGRGLQLLFYSVGIGQISSEVPQNLSASRPQDRQFILSSKKLLLSDSGFYLCAWSTGPYGYTFGSGTRLTVV.

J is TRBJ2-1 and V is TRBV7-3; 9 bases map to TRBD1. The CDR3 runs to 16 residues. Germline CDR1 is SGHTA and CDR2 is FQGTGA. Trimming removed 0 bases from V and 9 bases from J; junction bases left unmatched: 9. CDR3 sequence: CASSLTAQQGAVEQFF. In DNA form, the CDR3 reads TGTGCCAGCAGCTTAACAGCCCAACAGGGGGCGGTTGAGCAGTTCTTC. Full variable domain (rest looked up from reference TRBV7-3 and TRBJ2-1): GAGVSQTPSNKVTEKGKYVELRCDPISGHTALYWYRQSLGQGPEFLIYFQGTGAADDSGLPNDRFFAVRPEGSVSTLKIQRTERGDSAVYLCASSLTAQQGAVEQFFGPGTRLTVL.

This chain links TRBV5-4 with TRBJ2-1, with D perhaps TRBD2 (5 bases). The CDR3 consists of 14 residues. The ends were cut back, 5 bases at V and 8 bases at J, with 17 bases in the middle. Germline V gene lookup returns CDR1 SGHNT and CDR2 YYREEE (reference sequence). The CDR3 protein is CASSPQDSTHEQFF. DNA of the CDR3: TGTGCCAGCAGTCCCCAGGACTCCACGCATGAGCAGTTCTTC.